This T cell receptor (beta chain) comes out of a study of blood T cell repertoires in COVID-19. Overall study: Sites in the United States, Italy and Spain provided acute and convalescent COVID-19 samples.

Original processing notes: Quantification of nucleated cells was approximated via reference gene primer amplification. The method was immunoSEQ multiplex PCR; TCRdb's version includes in-frame clones alone and lacks a portion of them. That table furnishes V, J and clone size, whereas the DNA furnished D and trimming. The sample includes 110,000 or so clones, about 75% of them seen just once. From germline, CDR1 is SEHNR and CDR2 FQNEAQ (reference sequence). Germline trimming cut 5 bases from V and 10 bases from J; bases unmatched to any gene: 12. The CDR3 has 16 residues. This receptor was identified in a woman aged 65 to 85 with acute or convalescent COVID-19. The V call is TRBV7-9, the J call TRBJ2-1; 12 bases agree with TRBD2. The source material was peripheral blood. The CDR3 sequence: CASSLRTSGVTWEQFF. Here the CDR3 DNA reads TGTGCCAGCAGCCTACGGACTAGCGGGGTGACTTGGGAGCAGTTCTTC.